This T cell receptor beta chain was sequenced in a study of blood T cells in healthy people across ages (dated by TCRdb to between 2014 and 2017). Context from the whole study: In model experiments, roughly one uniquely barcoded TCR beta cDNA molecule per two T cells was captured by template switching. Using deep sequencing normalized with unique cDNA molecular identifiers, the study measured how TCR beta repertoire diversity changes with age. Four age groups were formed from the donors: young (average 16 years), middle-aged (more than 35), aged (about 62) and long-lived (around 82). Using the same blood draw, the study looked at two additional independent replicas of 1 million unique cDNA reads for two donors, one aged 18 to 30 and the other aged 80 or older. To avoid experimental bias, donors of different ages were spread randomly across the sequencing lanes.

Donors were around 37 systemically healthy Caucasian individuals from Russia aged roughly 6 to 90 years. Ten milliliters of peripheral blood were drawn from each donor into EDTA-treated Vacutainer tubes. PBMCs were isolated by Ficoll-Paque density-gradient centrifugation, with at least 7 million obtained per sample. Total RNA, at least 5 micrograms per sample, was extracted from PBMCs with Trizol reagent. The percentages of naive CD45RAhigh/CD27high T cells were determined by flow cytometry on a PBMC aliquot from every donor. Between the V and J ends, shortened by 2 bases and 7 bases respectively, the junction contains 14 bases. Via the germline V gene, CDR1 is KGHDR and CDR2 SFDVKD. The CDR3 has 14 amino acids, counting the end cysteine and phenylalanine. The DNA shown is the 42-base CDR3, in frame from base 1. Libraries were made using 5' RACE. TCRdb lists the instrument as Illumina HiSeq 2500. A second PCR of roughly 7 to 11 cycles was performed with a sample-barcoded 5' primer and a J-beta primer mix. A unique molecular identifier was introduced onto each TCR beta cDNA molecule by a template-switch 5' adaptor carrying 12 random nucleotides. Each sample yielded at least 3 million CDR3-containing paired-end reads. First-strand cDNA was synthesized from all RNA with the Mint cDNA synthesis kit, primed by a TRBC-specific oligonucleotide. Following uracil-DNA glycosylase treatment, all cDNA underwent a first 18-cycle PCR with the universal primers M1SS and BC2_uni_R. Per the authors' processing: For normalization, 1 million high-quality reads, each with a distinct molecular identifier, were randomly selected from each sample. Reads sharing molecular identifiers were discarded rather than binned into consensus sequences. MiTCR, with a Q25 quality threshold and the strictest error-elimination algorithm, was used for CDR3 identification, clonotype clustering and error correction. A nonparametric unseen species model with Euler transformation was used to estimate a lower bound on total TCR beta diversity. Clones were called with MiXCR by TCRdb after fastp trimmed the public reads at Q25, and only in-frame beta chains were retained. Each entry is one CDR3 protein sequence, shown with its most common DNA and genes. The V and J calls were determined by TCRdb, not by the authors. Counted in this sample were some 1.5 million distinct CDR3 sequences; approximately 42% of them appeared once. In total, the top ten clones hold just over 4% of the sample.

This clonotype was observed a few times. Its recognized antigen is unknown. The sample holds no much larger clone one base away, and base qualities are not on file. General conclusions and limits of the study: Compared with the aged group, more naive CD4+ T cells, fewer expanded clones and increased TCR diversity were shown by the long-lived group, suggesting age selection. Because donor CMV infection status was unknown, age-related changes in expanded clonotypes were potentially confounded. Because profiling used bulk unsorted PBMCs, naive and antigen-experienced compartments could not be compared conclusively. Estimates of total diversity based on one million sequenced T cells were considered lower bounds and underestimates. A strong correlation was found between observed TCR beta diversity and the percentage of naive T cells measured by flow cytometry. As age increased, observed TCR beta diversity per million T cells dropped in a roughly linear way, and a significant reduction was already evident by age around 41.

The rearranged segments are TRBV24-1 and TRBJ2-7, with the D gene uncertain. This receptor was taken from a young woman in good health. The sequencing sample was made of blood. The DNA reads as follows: TGTGCCACCAGTGATTCCCCCTTGGGCAGGGAGCAGTACTTC. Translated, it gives CATSDSPLGREQYF.